This TCR beta chain was retrieved from a study of T-cell reconstitution after alpha-beta-depleted transplantation in children. The TCRbeta library was prepared with unique molecular identifiers. One entry per CDR3 protein results from TCRdb running MiXCR on the PCR reads. The data show about 580,000 distinct CDR3 sequences, about 21% seen once. The germline V and J ends were trimmed by 0 bases and 4 bases, with 12 bases remaining between them. Germline CDR1 DFQATT, CDR2 SNEGSKA (reference sequence). This CDR3 is built from 14 residues. A few counts support this clonotype. Its target is unknown. Notes on the study in general: In some patients, recipient T cells and intrathymic progenitors surviving conditioning explained high day-60 diversity. Among T cells one year after transplant, newly produced cells accounted for most counts and diversity. The study reportedly traced alpha-beta T cells about two months after transplant to several hundred expanded graft clones.

V and J are TRBV20-1 and TRBJ1-1, with D possibly being TRBD1 (6 bases). The receptor was derived from a boy under two years old who had a stem cell transplant for acute myeloid leukemia, so the T cells may come from the graft donor. The sample in question was PBMCs, mostly from graft donor cells, obtained 360 days after TCRalphabeta/CD19-depleted stem cell transplant. CDR3 region: CSARDLKGGTEAFF. The DNA for the CDR3 is TGCAGTGCTAGAGATCTCAAAGGGGGCACTGAAGCTTTCTTT.